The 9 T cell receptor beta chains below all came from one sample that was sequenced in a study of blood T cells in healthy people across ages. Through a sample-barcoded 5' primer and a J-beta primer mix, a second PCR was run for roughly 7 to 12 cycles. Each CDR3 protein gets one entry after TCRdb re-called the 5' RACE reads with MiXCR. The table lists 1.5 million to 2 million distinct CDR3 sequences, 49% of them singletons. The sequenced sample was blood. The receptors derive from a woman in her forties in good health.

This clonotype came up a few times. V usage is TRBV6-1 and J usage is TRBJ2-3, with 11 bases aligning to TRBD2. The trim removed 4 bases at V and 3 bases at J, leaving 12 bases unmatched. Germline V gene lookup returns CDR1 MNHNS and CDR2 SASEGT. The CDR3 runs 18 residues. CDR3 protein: CASSVSSGGNRKTDTQYF. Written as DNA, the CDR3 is TGTGCCAGCAGTGTGTCTAGCGGGGGGAATAGGAAAACAGATACGCAGTATTTT.

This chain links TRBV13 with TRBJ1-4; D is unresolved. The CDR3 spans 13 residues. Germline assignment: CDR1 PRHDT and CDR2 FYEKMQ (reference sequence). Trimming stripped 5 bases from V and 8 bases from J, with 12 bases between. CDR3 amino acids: CASSAPAGEKLFF. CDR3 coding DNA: TGTGCCAGCAGCGCCCCCGCTGGGGAAAAACTGTTTTTT.

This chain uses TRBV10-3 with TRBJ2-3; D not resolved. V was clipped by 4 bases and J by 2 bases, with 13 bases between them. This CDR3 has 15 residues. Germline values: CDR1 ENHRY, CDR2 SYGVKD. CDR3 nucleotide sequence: TGTGCCATCAGTGCGTGGCTCTCCGACACAGATACGCAGTATTTT. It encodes CAISAWLSDTDTQYF.

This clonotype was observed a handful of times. CDR3 in DNA: TGCGCCAGCAGTGAAGCCGGGACAGTTGAAGCTTTCTTT. Translating gives CASSEAGTVEAFF. The gene calls are TRBV10-1 and TRBJ1-1, with 7 positions matching TRBD1. V lost 3 bases and J lost 7; bases outside the gene matches: 5. From germline, CDR1 is WNHNN and CDR2 SYGVQD (reference sequence). The CDR3 covers 13 residues.

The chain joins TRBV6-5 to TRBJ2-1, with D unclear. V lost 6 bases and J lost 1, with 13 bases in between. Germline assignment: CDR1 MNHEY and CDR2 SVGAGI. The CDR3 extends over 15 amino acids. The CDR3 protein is CASRRTAVSYNEQFF. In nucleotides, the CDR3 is TGTGCCAGCAGACGGACCGCGGTATCCTACAATGAGCAGTTCTTC.

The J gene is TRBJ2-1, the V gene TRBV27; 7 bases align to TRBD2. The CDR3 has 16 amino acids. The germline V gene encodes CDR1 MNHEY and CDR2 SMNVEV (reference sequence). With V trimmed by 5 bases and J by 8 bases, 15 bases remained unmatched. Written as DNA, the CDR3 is TGTGCCAGCAGTCCTAGTCGGGGGGAGATTGGCGATGAGCAGTTCTTC. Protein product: CASSPSRGEIGDEQFF.

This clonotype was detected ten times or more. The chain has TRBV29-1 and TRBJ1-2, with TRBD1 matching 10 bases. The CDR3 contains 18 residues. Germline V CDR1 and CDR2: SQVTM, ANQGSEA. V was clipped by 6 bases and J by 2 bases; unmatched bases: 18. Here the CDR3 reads CSVDPRTGGLIGNYGYTF. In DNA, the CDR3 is TGCAGCGTCGACCCCAGGACAGGGGGTCTTATCGGGAACTATGGCTACACCTTC.

The CDR3 is CASSYSIEGSGSRPVLDEQYF. DNA for the CDR3: TGTGCCAGCAGTTACTCGATTGAGGGGTCGGGTTCGCGGCCGGTCCTCGATGAGCAGTACTTC. This chain connects TRBV6-2 or TRBV6-3 to TRBJ2-5, with D perhaps given as TRBD1 or TRBD2 (5 bases each). The CDR3 is 21 amino acids. The V and J ends lost 0 bases and 11 bases respectively, with 37 bases between them. Per the germline V gene, CDR1 is MNHEY and CDR2 is SVGEGT.

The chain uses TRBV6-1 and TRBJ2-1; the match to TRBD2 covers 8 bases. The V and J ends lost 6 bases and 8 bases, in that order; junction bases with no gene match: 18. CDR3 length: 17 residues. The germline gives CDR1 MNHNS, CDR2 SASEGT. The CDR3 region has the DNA TGTGCCAGCAGACTCCTGAGGAGCGGGGGCCTCGGGGATGAGCAGTTCTTC. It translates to CASRLLRSGGLGDEQFF.